The source of this TCR beta chain is a study of cytotoxic CD8 clonotypes in ibrutinib-treated CLL. Whole-study findings and limits: Clonality increased at ibrutinib response and stayed stable in sustained remission. At progression, however, it fell back toward baseline. Public clonotypes showed up rarely, and on treatment they shrank or held steady.

CDR3 length equals 15 residues. Germline V CDR1 and CDR2: MNHEY, SVGAGI. V lost 8 bases and J lost 1; bases outside the gene matches: 4. TCRdb's table, derived via immunoSEQ multiplex PCR, lists solely in-frame clones and lacks some. Of around 200,000 clones in the sample, just over 70% were seen once. On this clone: The antigen is not known. Different DNA sequences within this sample yield the same CDR3.

The sequenced sample was PBMCs, obtained after 12 months of ibrutinib treatment. The receptor comes from a human donor with chronic lymphocytic leukemia. The gene calls are TRBV6-5 and TRBJ2-6, with TRBD1 matching 8 bases. CDR3: CASRRQGSGANVLTF. As DNA, the CDR3 is TGTGCCAGCCGGCGACAGGGGTCTGGGGCCAACGTCCTGACTTTC.